This entry lists 29 T cell receptor beta chains sequenced from one sample in a study of Ad26.COV2.S vaccination and SARS-CoV-2 variants. The repertoire was sequenced with immunoSEQ multiplex PCR; TCRdb's copy has only in-frame clones and lacks some. The data show 400,000 to 450,000 clones, roughly 90% seen once. Treatment indicated: approximately 18 received Ad26.COV2.S at low or high dose, single or two shots; 5 received placebo; per-sample allocation not given. Day 63 following the first vaccine or placebo injection was when the samples were taken. The sample was peripheral blood, taken in a trial of Ad26.COV2.S vaccine versus placebo. These receptor sequences come from a person aged 18 to 65 who received the Ad26.COV2.S COVID-19 vaccine or a placebo.

The chain uses TRBV6-6 and TRBJ2-1, with D maybe TRBD2 (6 bases). The CDR3 is 16 amino acids. Per germline, CDR1 MNHNY and CDR2 SVGAGI (reference sequence). Trimming removed 4 bases at V and 0 bases at J, with 13 bases between. In DNA, the CDR3 is TGTGCCAGCAGTTCGAAGGGACTTAGCTCCTACAATGAGCAGTTCTTC. Protein product: CASSSKGLSSYNEQFF.

This chain connects TRBV6-5 to TRBJ2-1; possibly TRBD2 for D (6 bases). This CDR3 contains 16 residues. The germline gives CDR1 MNHEY, CDR2 SVGAGI. V was trimmed by 0 bases and J by 2 bases, leaving 11 bases between them. Here the CDR3 reads CASSYSKQRAYNEQFF. The CDR3 nucleotides read TGTGCCAGCAGTTACTCGAAACAGCGGGCCTACAATGAGCAGTTCTTC.

This clone was seen a single time. This chain uses TRBV5-4 with TRBJ2-1; 8 bases are shared with TRBD2. Germline CDR1 is SGHNT and CDR2 is YYREEE (reference sequence). The CDR3 length is 17 residues. V trimming: 3 bases; J trimming: 8 bases; junction bases outside the gene matches: 16. CDR3 in amino acids: CASSSPSYGRGSYEQFF. CDR3 sequence (DNA): TGTGCCAGCAGCTCACCCTCTTACGGGAGGGGGTCCTATGAGCAGTTCTTC.

The V call is TRBV7-9, the J call TRBJ2-1; 9 nucleotides line up with TRBD2. Germline CDR1 is SEHNR and CDR2 is FQNEAQ (reference sequence). V shed 3 bases and J 2 bases; nucleotides not matched to a gene: 2. The CDR3 is 15 residues long. CDR3 protein: CASSLREGPYNEQFF. Here the CDR3 DNA reads TGTGCCAGCAGCTTGCGGGAGGGGCCCTACAATGAGCAGTTCTTC.

The chain is built from TRBV6-1 and TRBJ1-1; 7 bases are shared with TRBD1. V shed 0 bases and J 0 bases; nucleotides not matched to a gene: 10. There are 18 residues in the CDR3. The germline gives CDR1 MNHNS, CDR2 SASEGT. CDR3 loop: CASSEALDRAWMNTEAFF. The CDR3 DNA sequence: TGTGCCAGCAGTGAAGCGCTCGACAGGGCGTGGATGAACACTGAAGCTTTCTTT.

This chain uses TRBV18 with TRBJ2-1; D not certain. CDR3 length equals 16 residues. Germline V gene lookup returns CDR1 KGHSH and CDR2 LQKENI. V was cut by 1 base and J by 5 bases, with 15 bases left in between. The CDR3 bases are TGTGCCAGCTCACCACAAATCCGGACGGAAGACAATGAGCAGTTCTTC. Amino acid sequence: CASSPQIRTEDNEQFF.

The chain joins TRBV2 to TRBJ2-1; a weak D match, TRBD2 (5 bases). Germline CDR1 and CDR2: SNHLY and FYNNEI. V shed 3 bases and J shed 9 bases, with 24 bases lying between them. CDR3 length equals 17 residues. CDR3: CASSERVYSRASGEQFF. The CDR3 coding sequence is TGTGCCAGCAGTGAGAGGGTTTATAGCCGGGCCTCCGGTGAGCAGTTCTTC.

The chain couples TRBV15 to TRBJ2-5, with 9 nucleotides matching TRBD2. V lost 1 base to trimming and J lost 4 bases; unmatched junction nucleotides: 7. The CDR3 is 16 amino acids. Per the germline V gene, CDR1 is LNHNV and CDR2 is YYDKDF (reference sequence). The CDR3 loop is CATSRGGAGGVETQYF. Written as DNA, the CDR3 is TGTGCCACCAGCAGAGGAGGAGCGGGAGGCGTAGAGACCCAGTACTTC. The whole variable domain, remainder taken from reference TRBV15 and TRBJ2-5, is DAMVIQNPRYQVTQFGKPVTLSCSQTLNHNVMYWYQQKSSQAPKLLFHYYDKDFNNEADTPDNFQSRRPNTSFCFLDIRSPGLGDTAMYLCATSRGGAGGVETQYFGPGTRLLVL.

V is TRBV18 and J is TRBJ1-2, with D unclear. Between the trimmed V and J ends, which lost 3 bases and 1 base, there was a span of 9 bases. From germline, CDR1 is KGHSH and CDR2 LQKENI. The CDR3 is made up of 14 amino acids. This CDR3 reads CASSPSQYNYGYTF. For the CDR3, the DNA is TGTGCCAGCTCACCCTCACAGTATAACTATGGCTACACCTTC.

The V call is TRBV24-1, the J call TRBJ2-3; 12 bases are a match to TRBD2. The CDR3 consists of 17 residues. The J segment lost 0 bases and the V segment lost 1 base, leaving 1 base of the junction unmatched. Germline values: CDR1 KGHDR, CDR2 SFDVKD. CDR3 coding DNA: TGTGCCACCAGTGATTTAACTAGCGGGAGGAGCACAGATACGCAGTATTTT. It encodes CATSDLTSGRSTDTQYF.

This chain links TRBV28 with TRBJ1-1; no firm D call. Germline lookup yields CDR1 MDHEN and CDR2 SYDVKM. The CDR3 has 12 residues. The V and J ends lost 9 bases and 5 bases respectively, with 13 bases between them. In nucleotides, the CDR3 is TGTGCCAGTACACGCAGGAATACTGAAGCTTTCTTT. Translated: CASTRRNTEAFF.

This clone has just one count. The chain carries TRBV11-2 and TRBJ1-3; no definite D call. The CDR3 sequence is 15 residues long. V was pared by 1 base and J by 0 bases, with 7 bases between. The germline V gene encodes CDR1 SGHAT and CDR2 FQNNGV. CDR3 residues: CASSLGITSGNTIYF. The CDR3 DNA sequence: TGTGCCAGCAGCTTAGGGATCACCTCTGGAAACACCATATATTTT.

The chain uses TRBV3-1 (or the pseudogene TRBV3-2) and TRBJ2-7; weak D call: TRBD1 (7 bases). V lost 1 base and J lost 6, with 13 bases in between. The CDR3 runs to 14 residues. The germline V gene encodes CDR1 LGHDT and CDR2 YNNKEL (reference sequence). CDR3 nucleotides: TGTGCCAGCAGCCAAGTTTCAGGGGGAGGCGAGCAGTACTTC. It yields the protein CASSQVSGGGEQYF.

The rearrangement uses TRBV9 and TRBJ2-7, with 7 bases matching TRBD2. The V gene end was trimmed by 4 bases and the J gene end by 6 bases; junction bases not matched to a gene: 10. The CDR3 loop spans 14 amino acids. From germline, CDR1 is SGDLS and CDR2 YYNGEE. The CDR3 DNA sequence: TGTGCCAGCAGCCCCCGATGGGCTAGCGGCGAGCAGTACTTC. It encodes CASSPRWASGEQYF.

This clone appeared once. The CDR3 sequence: CASRQGTLGETQYF. CDR3 DNA: TGTGCCAGCAGACAAGGGACCTTAGGAGAGACCCAGTACTTC. The chain joins TRBV6-5 to TRBJ2-5, with D tentatively TRBD1 or TRBD2 (5 bases each). The V gene's germline CDR1 is MNHEY and CDR2 SVGAGI. Trimming cost V 6 bases and J 4 bases, with 15 bases left between them. The CDR3 runs 14 residues.

The rearrangement uses TRBV9 and TRBJ2-3, with D perhaps TRBD2 (5 bases). Germline V gene lookup returns CDR1 SGDLS and CDR2 YYNGEE. V was clipped by 0 bases and J by 2 bases, with 16 bases between them. The CDR3 totals 17 residues. The CDR3 spells CASSVVLRERDTDTQYF. DNA of the CDR3: TGTGCCAGCAGCGTAGTTCTAAGGGAGAGGGACACAGATACGCAGTATTTT.

J is TRBJ1-1 and V is TRBV7-9; D remains ambiguous. The CDR3 has 12 amino acids. V was clipped by 1 base and J by 8 bases, with 8 bases between them. Germline-derived CDR1 and CDR2 are SEHNR and FQNEAQ (reference sequence). The CDR3 spells CASSLGGWEAFF. Here the CDR3 DNA reads TGTGCCAGCAGCTTAGGTGGCTGGGAAGCTTTCTTT.

V and J are TRBV6-2 or TRBV6-3 and TRBJ1-1, with 7 nucleotides matching TRBD1. Losses at the gene ends were 6 bases for V and 11 bases for J; bases not matched to a gene: 9. This CDR3 comprises 12 residues. Germline V gene data show CDR1 as MNHEY and CDR2 as SVGEGT. As DNA, the CDR3 is TGTGCCAGCAGCTCGACAGGGCTTATCGCTTTCTTT. Translating gives CASSSTGLIAFF.

This clone was counted a single time. The chain carries TRBV12-3 or TRBV12-4 and TRBJ2-3; no clear D. V shed 6 bases and J shed 1 base, with 5 bases lying between them. The CDR3 is made up of 12 amino acids. The CDR3 loop is CASSDGTDTQYF. The CDR3 coding sequence is TGTGCCAGCAGCGATGGCACAGATACGCAGTATTTT.

The V gene is TRBV10-1, the J gene TRBJ1-1, with D unresolved. CDR1 and CDR2 from the germline V gene are WNHNN and SYGVQD (reference sequence). CDR3 size: 13 residues. Trimming stripped 3 bases from V and 0 bases from J, with 5 bases between. The DNA of the CDR3 is TGCGCCAGCAGTGATCAGATGAACACTGAAGCTTTCTTT. Amino acid sequence: CASSDQMNTEAFF.

V and J are TRBV19 and TRBJ2-1, with 11 bases identical to TRBD2. The CDR3 spans 16 residues. V was clipped by 4 bases and J by 7 bases; unmatched bases: 9. Germline CDR1 is LNHDA and CDR2 is SQIVND (reference sequence). CDR3 sequence (DNA): TGTGCCAGTAGTAAGATTAGCGGGAGGGCCAGGAATGAGCAGTTCTTC. Translated: CASSKISGRARNEQFF.

This rearrangement joins TRBV30 to TRBJ2-7, with 7 bases aligning to TRBD1. Germline V lookup: CDR1 GTSNPN, CDR2 SVGIG (reference sequence). This CDR3 has 13 amino acids. Trimming took 0 bases from V and 4 from J; bases not matched to a gene: 3. CDR3 residues: CAWSVGGLYEQYF. In DNA, the CDR3 is TGTGCCTGGAGTGTAGGGGGCTTATACGAGCAGTACTTC.

This chain joins TRBV6-1 and TRBJ2-6; 8 bases map to TRBD1. The trim removed 4 bases at V and 1 base at J, leaving 9 bases unmatched. From germline, CDR1 is MNHNS and CDR2 SASEGT. The CDR3 is made up of 18 amino acids. CDR3 nucleotide sequence: TGTGCCAGCAGTGGCGCCGGGACAGGCTTATCTGGGGCCAACGTCCTGACTTTC. This translates into CASSGAGTGLSGANVLTF.

V gene TRBV27 combines with J gene TRBJ2-2; no clear D. Germline assignment: CDR1 MNHEY and CDR2 SMNVEV (reference sequence). Trimming cost V 5 bases and J 0 bases, with 4 bases left between them. This CDR3 region has 13 residues. The CDR3 region has the DNA TGTGCCAGCAGTCCATCGAACACCGGGGAGCTGTTTTTT. This gives the protein CASSPSNTGELFF.

The V gene is TRBV19, the J gene TRBJ1-1; D uncertain. Germline V gives CDR1 LNHDA, CDR2 SQIVND (reference sequence). This CDR3 region has 13 residues. Trimming took 5 bases from V and 4 from J, leaving 11 bases between them. The CDR3 sequence is CASSGGVGTEAFF. CDR3 sequence (DNA): TGTGCCAGTAGTGGAGGTGTTGGCACTGAAGCTTTCTTT.

The chain joins TRBV30 to TRBJ2-7; 14 bases agree with TRBD2. Germline CDR1 is GTSNPN and CDR2 is SVGIG (reference sequence). V lost 5 bases and J lost 3; bases outside the gene matches: 0. This CDR3 is built from 13 residues. The CDR3 DNA reads TGTGCCTGGGGGACTAGCGGGAGCTACGAGCAGTACTTC. Translating it yields CAWGTSGSYEQYF.

The V call is TRBV28, the J call TRBJ1-2; TRBD1 agrees at 7 bases. The V gene's germline CDR1 is MDHEN and CDR2 SYDVKM. This CDR3 has 16 residues. Trimming at V came to 5 bases and at J to 0 bases, leaving 9 bases not matched to a gene. CDR3: CASSTQDRPANYGYTF. The CDR3 DNA reads TGTGCCAGCAGTACCCAGGACAGGCCGGCTAACTATGGCTACACCTTC.

This sequence joins TRBV20-1 and TRBJ1-2; tentatively, D is TRBD1 (5 bases). With 6 bases removed from V and 5 bases from J, the gap between germline ends came to 10 bases. Germline-derived CDR1 and CDR2 are DFQATT and SNEGSKA (reference sequence). The CDR3 is made up of 11 amino acids. The CDR3: CSAAQDYGYTF. The DNA for the CDR3 is TGCAGTGCGGCACAGGATTATGGCTACACCTTC.

This rearrangement joins TRBV29-1 to TRBJ2-5; D not resolved. V lost 2 bases to trimming and J lost 4 bases, with 2 bases between them. Germline CDR1 and CDR2: SQVTM and ANQGSEA. CDR3 size: 10 residues. The CDR3 nucleotides are TGCAGCGTTGAAAGAGAGACCCAGTACTTC. Its translation: CSVERETQYF.